The sequence of this T cell receptor (beta chain) was determined in a study of T cell responses to AZD1222 COVID-19 vaccine. The study, taken as a whole, reports: Possibly, clonal diversity was underestimated; donors were largely white British and included more females. The CD4 TCRs associated with vaccination extended across spike and predominated at 160-218 and 743-854. Two AZD1222 doses significantly raised spike-specific TCR breadth and depth over controls. Sampling that yielded the repertoires occurred only after the peak T cell response.

Comment on this clone: Its antigen remains unidentified.

V lost 4 bases to trimming and J lost 3 bases, with 13 bases between them. This CDR3 is built from 14 residues. Germline CDR1 SGHNT, CDR2 YYREEE (reference sequence). Measured with immunoSEQ multiplex PCR; TCRdb has only the in-frame clones, and not every one. This sample has around 140,000 clones; approximately 85% occur once, and the top ten carry 7.9%. V is TRBV5-4 and J is TRBJ1-1; possibly TRBD1 for D (6 bases). The sequencing used peripheral blood, collected 28 days after the second dose of the MenACWY control vaccine. This receptor was taken from an adult who received the MenACWY meningococcal vaccine as a control. CDR3 nucleotides: TGTGCCAGCAGCCCCGGGACACCTCACACTGAAGCTTTCTTT. It is translated as CASSPGTPHTEAFF.